Below, one T cell receptor beta chain is given with its context. There is no known antigen for this receptor. Base qualities are missing; no much larger clone stands one base away. This entry comes from a study of shared T cell receptors in the human thymus (dated by TCRdb to 2020 to 2023). Regarding the study in general: The study examined how self-reactive, shared T-cell receptor alpha chains are generated in the human thymus.

Library generation was performed with the immunoSEQ multiplex PCR assay. TCRdb's version of the immuneACCESS table is confined to in-frame rearrangements and falls short of the full clone set. An unresolved V gene accounts for under half of the shortfall where checked; the remainder is of unknown origin. The sample has 450,000 to 650,000 clones on record, around 82% of them singletons. The ten largest clones take up approximately 0.013% of the sample. Reading from cysteine to phenylalanine, the CDR3 counts 16 amino acids. Just the 48-base CDR3 DNA is kept, in frame starting at base 1. V was cut back by 1 base and J by 3 bases, leaving a gap of 16 bases between them. For CDR1 and CDR2, the germline V gene lists LGHNA and YSLEER. These data also featured in a second study, about human thymus T cells. The second study's authors report: Immunologically healthy infants undergoing open corrective cardiac surgery for congenital heart defects in Finland were used as donors. Thymus tissue was obtained as surgical resects removed during corrective cardiac surgery. V and J gene segment usage appeared biased in both thymic and peripheral blood repertoires. The related research found that thymic TCR repertoires overlapped highly between unrelated individuals. The study described the TCR alpha and beta repertoires in roughly 8 infant thymus samples and a few matching peripheral blood samples. Donor ages ranging from roughly 6 to 244 days were recorded, and roughly six male and a couple of female infants were included in the cohort. After being mechanically released from the tissue, thymocytes were kept at -70 degrees C in pellets of roughly 9.5-31 million cells. A QIAsymphony instrument was used to extract genomic DNA from frozen cell pellets. Using the immunoSEQ multiplex PCR assay, the TCRB and TCRAD loci were amplified from a standardized quantity of quality-controlled genomic DNA. The amplicons covered the V(D)J region and were long enough to include the CDR3 and to identify the V and J genes. Amplicon sequencing was performed on an Illumina platform through the commercial immunoSEQ service. Primer bias and sequencing errors were corrected using previously described methods, and TCRAD and TCRB definitions followed the IMGT database. The repertoires were analysed using immunoSEQ Analyzer 3.0 and VDJTools for basic statistics, V/J segment usage, diversity estimates, rarefaction and pairwise overlap. Diversity was estimated using the Chao1, ChaoE, Efron-Thisted, Shannon and inverse Simpson indices, and was also estimated on datasets down-sampled to the size of the smallest sample. Repertoire overlap was determined by strict matching of CDR3 nucleotide sequence, V gene and J gene, and Jaccard-based multidimensional scaling clustering was applied. On average, thymus samples gave roughly 740,000 unique TCRB clonotypes, whereas blood samples gave about 84,000.

The sequencing sample was made of thymocytes. The clonotype originates from a boy in the first two years of life with a congenital heart defect. Donor details come from another sample of the same person, matched by shared clones. This receptor chain uses TRBV4-3 and TRBJ2-7; TRBD1 could be the D gene, as 5 bases match. The nucleotide sequence reads TGCGCCAGCAGCCAAGGCAGGGCCTCCGTAGTCTACGAGCAGTACTTC. Its protein is CASSQGRASVVYEQYF.